This T cell receptor beta chain is drawn from a study of blood T cell repertoires in COVID-19. About the research overall: COVID-19 samples, acute and convalescent, were from the United States, Italy and Spain. In each case, the material was cDNA or gDNA derived from T cells, B-cell-depleted T cells, or PBMCs.

This CDR3 is built from 15 residues. The J segment lost 5 bases and the V segment lost 4 bases, leaving 6 bases of the junction unmatched. Germline lookup yields CDR1 SGHAT and CDR2 FQNNGV. In the authors' methods: Nucleated cell counts were estimated from reference gene primer amplification. Sequencing was performed with immunoSEQ multiplex PCR; in TCRdb, only in-frame clones are kept and a portion is missing. That table gives V, J and clone size, and the DNA gave D and trimming. This sample has around 200,000 clones, with nearly 90% found just once. This chain connects TRBV11-2 to TRBJ1-4, with 8 bases identical to TRBD1. This TCR derives from a man aged 45 to 65 with acute or convalescent COVID-19. The sample comprised peripheral blood. CDR3 region: CASSYRGFGNEKLFF. In nucleotides, the CDR3 is TGTGCCAGCAGCTACAGGGGGTTCGGGAATGAAAAACTGTTTTTT.